The 23 T cell receptor beta chains listed next were all sequenced from one sample in a study of blood T cell repertoires in COVID-19. Assay used: immunoSEQ multiplex PCR; TCRdb lists only in-frame clones, some missing. The data hold some 80,000 clones, with approximately 90% observed a single time. Sequencing used peripheral blood. The receptors were gathered from a man aged 45-65 years with COVID-19, enrolled during active disease.

In this sample, this clone turned up a few times. The rearrangement uses TRBV5-5 and TRBJ1-2; D possibly corresponds to TRBD1 (6 bases). Germline CDR1 SGHKS, CDR2 YYEKEE (reference sequence). This CDR3 is built from 14 residues. V lost 2 bases and J lost 4, with 12 bases in between. The CDR3 protein is CASSLQGLAYGYTF. The DNA of the CDR3 is TGTGCCAGCAGCTTACAGGGTTTAGCCTATGGCTACACCTTC.

This sequence joins TRBV2 and TRBJ2-6, with 7 bases matching TRBD1. Germline-derived CDR1 and CDR2 are SNHLY and FYNNEI. The CDR3 length is 16 residues. The V and J ends lost 2 bases and 2 bases, in that order; junction bases with no gene match: 3. CDR3 residues: CASSEQGVPGANVLTF. The CDR3 nucleotides are TGTGCCAGCAGTGAACAGGGGGTACCTGGGGCCAACGTCCTGACTTTC.

This clone was picked up a small number of times. The chain couples TRBV6-2 or TRBV6-3 to TRBJ1-5; D gene unclear. V shed 0 bases and J shed 6 bases, with 6 bases lying between them. Germline V CDR1 and CDR2: MNHEY, SVGEGT. The CDR3 is 13 residues long. The CDR3 loop is CASSYSPSQPQHF. For the CDR3, the DNA is TGTGCCAGCAGTTACTCCCCGTCTCAGCCCCAGCATTTT.

The rearrangement joins TRBV5-1 to TRBJ2-3, with a weak D call TRBD2 (6 bases). CDR3 size: 12 residues. The germline gives CDR1 SGHRS, CDR2 YFSETQ. Trimming removed 4 bases at V and 7 bases at J, with 10 bases between. Written as DNA, the CDR3 is TGCGCCAGCAGCCCGGGAGTGAATACGCAGTATTTT. It encodes CASSPGVNTQYF.

The chain combines TRBV5-1 with TRBJ1-4, with D perhaps TRBD1 (6 bases). CDR1 is SGHRS and CDR2 is YFSETQ in the germline V gene. There are 14 residues in the CDR3. Trimming took off 4 bases at V and 6 bases at J, with 13 bases between the two ends. The CDR3 spells CASSPGRGDEKLFF. In DNA, the CDR3 is TGCGCCAGCAGCCCTGGGAGGGGGGATGAAAAACTGTTTTTT.

The count of this clone is one. The chain carries TRBV28 and TRBJ2-1; possibly TRBD2 for D (5 bases). The CDR3 sequence is 16 residues long. The germline V gene encodes CDR1 MDHEN and CDR2 SYDVKM. The V end lost 6 bases, the J end lost 6 bases, and 21 bases lay between the germline ends. The DNA for the CDR3 is TGTGCCAGCAGCCAACCACGTGGGAGTTCTGGCAATGAGCAGTTCTTC. This translates into CASSQPRGSSGNEQFF.

This chain links TRBV11-2 with TRBJ2-5; D uncertain. V lost 5 bases, J lost 3 bases, and 16 bases lay in between. Germline V gene lookup returns CDR1 SGHAT and CDR2 FQNNGV. This CDR3 is 15 amino acids long. CDR3: CASSHVRDPKETQYF. The CDR3 coding sequence is TGTGCCAGCAGCCACGTAAGAGATCCGAAAGAGACCCAGTACTTC.

V is TRBV4-2 and J is TRBJ2-7; TRBD2 matches at 7 bases. Germline V gene sequence: CDR1 LGHNA, CDR2 YNFKEQ. V trimming: 3 bases; J trimming: 2 bases; junction bases outside the gene matches: 4. There are 14 residues in the CDR3. The chain's CDR3 is CASSHGTTTYEQYF. In DNA form, the CDR3 reads TGTGCCAGCAGCCACGGGACTACTACCTACGAGCAGTACTTC.

This chain connects TRBV3-1 (or the pseudogene TRBV3-2) to TRBJ2-3, with D tentatively TRBD1 (6 bases). Germline V CDR1 and CDR2: LGHDT, YNNKEL (reference sequence). Trimming removed 4 bases at V and 4 bases at J, with 12 bases between. This CDR3 has 14 residues. DNA for the CDR3: TGTGCCAGCAGCCCCTGGACAGACCCAGATACGCAGTATTTT. This encodes CASSPWTDPDTQYF.

The V and J genes are TRBV4-1 and TRBJ2-1; 7 bases are shared with TRBD2. CDR1 MGHRA and CDR2 YSYEKL come from the germline V gene. The CDR3 runs 14 residues. V gave up 2 bases and J gave up 5 bases; unmatched junction bases: 3. CDR3 bases: TGCGCCAGCAGCCAACATGGGGGGGACAATGAGCAGTTCTTC. Amino acids: CASSQHGGDNEQFF.

The chain recombines TRBV7-2 with TRBJ2-4; 10 nucleotides line up with TRBD1. Germline V gives CDR1 SGHTA, CDR2 FQGNSA. J lost 9 bases, V lost 7 bases, and 6 bases had no gene match. The CDR3 is 13 residues long. The CDR3: CASTPGQGSIQYF. CDR3 DNA sequence: TGTGCCAGCACCCCGGGACAGGGGTCCATTCAGTACTTC.

J is TRBJ2-6 and V is TRBV10-2; 8 bases match TRBD1. J lost 4 bases, V lost 6 bases, and 2 bases had no gene match. The germline gives CDR1 WSHSY, CDR2 SAAADI. The CDR3 consists of 14 residues. The DNA for the CDR3 is TGCGCCAGCAGCCGGACAGGGGGGGCCAACGTCCTGACTTTC. It is translated as CASSRTGGANVLTF.

The chain joins TRBV6-5 to TRBJ1-2; 10 bases map to TRBD1. The CDR3 has 13 amino acids. V trimming: 6 bases; J trimming: 6 bases; junction bases outside the gene matches: 4. In germline, CDR1 is MNHEY, CDR2 SVGAGI. CDR3 sequence (DNA): TGTGCCAGCAGCCTGACAGGGGGCAATGGCTACACCTTC. Protein: CASSLTGGNGYTF.

The chain is built from TRBV30 and TRBJ1-6, with D tentatively TRBD1 (6 bases). The germline V gene encodes CDR1 GTSNPN and CDR2 SVGIG (reference sequence). This CDR3 is 18 amino acids long. Trimming shortened V by 0 bases and J by 5 bases, and 20 bases separated the two germline ends. The CDR3 reads CAWSVGFHHRAHNSPLHF. The CDR3 bases are TGTGCCTGGAGTGTAGGGTTCCATCACAGGGCCCATAATTCACCCCTCCACTTT.

This clone was counted once. The J gene is TRBJ2-7, the V gene TRBV20-1, with 10 bases identical to TRBD2. CDR1 is DFQATT and CDR2 is SNEGSKA in the germline V gene (reference sequence). This CDR3 is 14 amino acids long. With 3 bases clipped from V and 2 bases from J, the junction kept 4 bases outside the gene matches. The chain's CDR3 is CSASILAGAYEQYF. Here the CDR3 DNA reads TGCAGTGCTAGTATCCTAGCGGGAGCCTACGAGCAGTACTTC.

The chain carries TRBV2 and TRBJ1-4, with 7 bases fitting TRBD1. V was pared by 1 base and J by 8 bases, with 10 bases of the junction left unmatched. Germline CDR1 reads SNHLY; CDR2 reads FYNNEI. The CDR3 loop spans 16 amino acids. The CDR3 DNA sequence: TGTGCCAGCAGTGAAGGAAGTAGGGGCAGGGGGGAAAAACTGTTTTTT. It specifies CASSEGSRGRGEKLFF. Together with reference TRBV2 and TRBJ1-4, the CDR3 gives the full variable domain: EPEVTQTPSHQVTQMGQEVILRCVPISNHLYFYWYRQILGQKVEFLVSFYNNEISEKSEIFDDQFSVERPDGSNFTLKIRSTKLEDSAMYFCASSEGSRGRGEKLFFGSGTQLSVL.

The chain recombines TRBV5-1 with TRBJ1-1; D ambiguous. CDR3 length: 13 amino acids. Germline V gene lookup returns CDR1 SGHRS and CDR2 YFSETQ. The germline V and J ends were trimmed by 1 base and 6 bases, with 10 bases remaining between them. The CDR3 spells CASSLLGGSEAFF. As DNA, the CDR3 is TGCGCCAGCAGCTTGTTGGGCGGGTCTGAAGCTTTCTTT.

This chain connects TRBV15 to TRBJ1-4, with D tentatively TRBD1 (5 bases). V shed 3 bases and J shed 7 bases, with 9 bases lying between them. Germline CDR1 is LNHNV and CDR2 is YYDKDF (reference sequence). The CDR3 spans 13 residues. CDR3 DNA sequence: TGTGCCACCAGCAGCCCTAGGGGTGAAAAACTGTTTTTT. It translates to CATSSPRGEKLFF.

The chain couples TRBV7-2 to TRBJ2-4; TRBD1 matches 7 bases. V shed 5 bases, J shed 7 bases, and the junction held 8 bases outside the gene matches. The germline V gene encodes CDR1 SGHTA and CDR2 FQGNSA. The CDR3 contains 14 residues. The CDR3 loop is CASSPLTGWNIQYF. The DNA of the CDR3 is TGTGCCAGCAGCCCATTGACAGGGTGGAACATTCAGTACTTC.

This sequence joins TRBV28 and TRBJ1-2, with TRBD1 matching 11 bases. Germline CDR1 is MDHEN and CDR2 is SYDVKM. The V and J ends lost 6 bases and 4 bases, in that order; junction bases with no gene match: 16. The CDR3 covers 18 residues. The CDR3 sequence: CASSPRSGGQGAGYGYTF. The CDR3 nucleotides are TGTGCCAGCAGCCCTAGGTCAGGTGGACAGGGGGCGGGCTATGGCTACACCTTC.

The gene calls are TRBV30 and TRBJ1-3; perhaps TRBD1 as D (6 bases). In germline, CDR1 is GTSNPN, CDR2 SVGIG (reference sequence). The CDR3 runs 15 residues. Trimming removed 3 bases from V and 4 bases from J, with 16 bases in between. CDR3 region: CAWSPGAARGNTIYF. The CDR3 DNA reads TGTGCCTGGAGCCCAGGGGCCGCGAGGGGAAACACCATATATTTT.

This clone was seen just once. The chain links TRBV4-1 to TRBJ1-5, with D maybe TRBD1 (5 bases). Between the trimmed V and J ends, which lost 1 base and 6 bases, there was a span of 13 bases. Germline V gives CDR1 MGHRA, CDR2 YSYEKL. The CDR3 contains 15 residues. In DNA form, the CDR3 reads TGCGCCAGCAGCCAAGTCGGGGGGGTGGGTCAGCCCCAGCATTTT. Protein product: CASSQVGGVGQPQHF.

The CDR3: CASSPGLEQYF. As DNA, the CDR3 is TGTGCCAGCAGCCCAGGGTTAGAGCAGTACTTC. The chain recombines TRBV7-9 with TRBJ2-7; a weak D match, TRBD1 (5 bases). Between the trimmed V and J ends, which lost 5 bases and 7 bases, there was a span of 9 bases. Germline V gene sequence: CDR1 SEHNR, CDR2 FQNEAQ (reference sequence). The CDR3 extends over 11 amino acids.